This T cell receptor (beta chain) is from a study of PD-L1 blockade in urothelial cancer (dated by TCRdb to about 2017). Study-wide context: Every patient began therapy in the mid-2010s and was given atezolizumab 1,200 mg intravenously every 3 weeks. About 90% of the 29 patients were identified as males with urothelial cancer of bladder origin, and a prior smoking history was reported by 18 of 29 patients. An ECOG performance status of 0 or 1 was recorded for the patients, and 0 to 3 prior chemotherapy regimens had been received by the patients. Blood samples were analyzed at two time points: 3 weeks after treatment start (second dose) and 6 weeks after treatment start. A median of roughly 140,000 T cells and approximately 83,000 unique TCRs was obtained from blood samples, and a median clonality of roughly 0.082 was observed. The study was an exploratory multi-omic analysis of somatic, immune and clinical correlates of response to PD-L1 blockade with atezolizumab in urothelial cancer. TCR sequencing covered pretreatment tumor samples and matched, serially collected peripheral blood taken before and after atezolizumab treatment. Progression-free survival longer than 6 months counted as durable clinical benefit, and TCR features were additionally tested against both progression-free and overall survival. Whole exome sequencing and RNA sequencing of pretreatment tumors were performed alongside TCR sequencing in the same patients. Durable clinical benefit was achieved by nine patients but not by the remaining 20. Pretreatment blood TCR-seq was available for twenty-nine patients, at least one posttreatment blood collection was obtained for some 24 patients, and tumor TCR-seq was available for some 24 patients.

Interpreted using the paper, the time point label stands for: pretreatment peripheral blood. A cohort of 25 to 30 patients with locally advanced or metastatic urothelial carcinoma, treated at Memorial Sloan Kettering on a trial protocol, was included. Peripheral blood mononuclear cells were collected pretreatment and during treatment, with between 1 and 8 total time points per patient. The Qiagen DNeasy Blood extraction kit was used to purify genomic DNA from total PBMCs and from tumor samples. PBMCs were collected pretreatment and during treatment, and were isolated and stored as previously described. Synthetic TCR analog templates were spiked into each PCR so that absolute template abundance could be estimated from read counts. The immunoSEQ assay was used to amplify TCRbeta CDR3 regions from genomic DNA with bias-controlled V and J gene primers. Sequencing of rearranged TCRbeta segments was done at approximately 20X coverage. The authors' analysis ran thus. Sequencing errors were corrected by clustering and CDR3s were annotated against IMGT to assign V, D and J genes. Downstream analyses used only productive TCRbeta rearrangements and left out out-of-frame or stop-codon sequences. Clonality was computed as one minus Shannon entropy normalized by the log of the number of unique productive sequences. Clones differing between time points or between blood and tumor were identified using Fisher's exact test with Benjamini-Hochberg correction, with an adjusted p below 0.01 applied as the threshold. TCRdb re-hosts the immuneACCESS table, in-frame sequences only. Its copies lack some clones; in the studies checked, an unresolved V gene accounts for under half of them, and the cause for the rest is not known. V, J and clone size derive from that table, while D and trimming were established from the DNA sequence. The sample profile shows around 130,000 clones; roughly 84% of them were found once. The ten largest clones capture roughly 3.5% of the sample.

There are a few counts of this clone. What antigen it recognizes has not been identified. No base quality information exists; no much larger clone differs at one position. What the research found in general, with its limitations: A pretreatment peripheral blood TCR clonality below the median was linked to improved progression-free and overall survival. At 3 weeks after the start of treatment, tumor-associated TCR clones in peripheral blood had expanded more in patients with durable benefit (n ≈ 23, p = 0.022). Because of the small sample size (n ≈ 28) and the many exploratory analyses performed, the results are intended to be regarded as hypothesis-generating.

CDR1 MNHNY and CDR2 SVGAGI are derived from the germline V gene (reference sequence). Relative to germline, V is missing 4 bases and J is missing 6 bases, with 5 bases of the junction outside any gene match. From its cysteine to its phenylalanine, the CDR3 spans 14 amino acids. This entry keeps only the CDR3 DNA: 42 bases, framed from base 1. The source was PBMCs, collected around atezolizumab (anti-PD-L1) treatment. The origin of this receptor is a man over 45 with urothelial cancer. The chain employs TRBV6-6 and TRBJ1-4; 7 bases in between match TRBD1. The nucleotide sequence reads TGTGCCAGCAGTTCCCCGACAGGGCATGAAAAACTGTTTTTT. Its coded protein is CASSSPTGHEKLFF.